This is a list of T cell receptor beta chains from one sample in a study of blood T cell repertoires in COVID-19. TCRdb's table, derived via immunoSEQ multiplex PCR, lists solely in-frame clones and lacks some. Of around 160,000 clones listed, approximately 87% were seen once; the top ten hold about 9.4%. Specimen: peripheral blood. The receptors originated from a woman in her 70s with COVID-19, enrolled during active disease. Each CDR3 is given with its conserved first and last residue. The D gene is left open where the match is weak. Clone sizes are given selectively: once, few, many, or a class where the clone is expanded.

abundance	v_gene	j_gene	d_gene	CDR3aa	CDR3nt
NA	TRBV19	TRBJ1-1	NA	CASSIAVFNTEAFF	TGTGCCAGTAGTATAGCAGTTTTTAACACTGAAGCTTTCTTT
NA	TRBV28	TRBJ1-4	NA	CASIGLRVEEKLFF	TGTGCCAGCATTGGGCTCAGGGTGGAGGAAAAACTGTTTTTT
NA	TRBV7-9	TRBJ1-5	TRBD1	CASSPGQGAGQPQHF	TGTGCCAGCAGCCCGGGACAGGGGGCAGGGCAGCCCCAGCATTTT
once	TRBV5-4	TRBJ1-1	NA	CAIPFLNTEAFF	TGTGCCATCCCCTTCCTGAACACTGAAGCTTTCTTT
NA	TRBV18	TRBJ1-1	NA	CASTQKVQDKNTEAFF	TGTGCCAGCACCCAAAAAGTCCAGGACAAAAACACTGAAGCTTTCTTT
NA	TRBV7-9	TRBJ2-7	NA	CASSVNYEQYF	TGTGCCAGCAGCGTAAACTACGAGCAGTACTTC
once	TRBV3-1/TRBV3-2	TRBJ1-6	NA	CASSSGVFDSPLHF	TGTGCCAGCAGCTCAGGGGTTTTCGATTCACCCCTCCACTTT
NA	TRBV3-1/TRBV3-2	TRBJ2-5	TRBD2	CASSPWTSGGAGVETQYF	TGTGCCAGCAGCCCCTGGACTAGCGGGGGGGCTGGGGTAGAGACCCAGTACTTC
NA	TRBV9	TRBJ2-7	NA	CASSVASQGPPTYEQYF	TGTGCCAGCAGCGTAGCTTCCCAGGGGCCACCAACCTACGAGCAGTACTTC
NA	TRBV19	TRBJ2-1	NA	CASSIDPGRSYNEQFF	TGTGCCAGTAGTATAGATCCAGGGCGATCCTACAATGAGCAGTTCTTC
NA	TRBV5-1	TRBJ1-2	NA	CASSFAEVDGYTF	TGCGCCAGCAGCTTTGCAGAGGTCGATGGCTACACCTTC
NA	TRBV7-9	TRBJ2-1	TRBD2	CASSLYSGGTHNEQFF	TGTGCCAGCAGCTTATACAGCGGGGGGACACACAATGAGCAGTTCTTC
NA	TRBV5-4	TRBJ2-7	NA	CASSFGADRSYEQYF	TGTGCCAGCAGCTTTGGGGCGGACAGATCCTACGAGCAGTACTTC
NA	TRBV4-2	TRBJ2-7	TRBD1	CASSQDPSDRAYEQYF	TGTGCCAGCAGCCAAGACCCCTCGGACAGGGCCTACGAGCAGTACTTC
NA	TRBV10-3	TRBJ1-6	TRBD1	CAIRGPGGGINSPLHF	TGTGCCATCAGGGGACCAGGGGGCGGTATTAATTCACCCCTCCACTTT
NA	TRBV28	TRBJ1-2	TRBD1	CASTKSGTGLYGYTF	TGTGCCAGCACCAAGAGCGGGACAGGGCTGTATGGCTACACCTTC
NA	TRBV7-2	TRBJ1-3	TRBD1	CASNRQGASRRSGNTIYF	TGTGCCAGCAACCGACAGGGGGCCTCTCGACGCTCTGGAAACACCATATATTTT
once	TRBV19	TRBJ1-5	TRBD1	CASSILVGGRQPQHF	TGTGCCAGTAGTATATTAGTAGGGGGCAGACAGCCCCAGCATTTT
NA	TRBV3-1/TRBV3-2	TRBJ1-6	NA	CASSQGRDNSPLHF	TGTGCCAGCAGCCAAGGGAGGGATAATTCACCCCTCCACTTT
NA	TRBV30	TRBJ1-2	NA	CAWSAGNYGYTF	TGTGCCTGGAGTGCCGGTAACTATGGCTACACCTTC
NA	TRBV7-9	TRBJ2-7	TRBD2	CASSPRTSGAIYEQYF	TGTGCCAGCAGCCCCCGGACTAGCGGGGCAATCTACGAGCAGTACTTC
NA	TRBV4-1	TRBJ2-2	TRBD1	CASSQDQGAGTGELFF	TGCGCCAGCAGCCAAGATCAGGGGGCAGGCACCGGGGAGCTGTTTTTT
NA	TRBV5-4	TRBJ2-7	NA	CASRYGGPPYEQYF	TGTGCCAGCAGATACGGGGGACCACCCTACGAGCAGTACTTC
NA	TRBV5-1	TRBJ1-4	NA	CASSFTGSDSGGEKLFF	TGCGCCAGCAGCTTCACGGGGTCGGACAGCGGCGGGGAAAAACTGTTTTTT
few	TRBV13	TRBJ1-1	NA	CASSPRTGGTEAFF	TGTGCCAGCAGCCCGCGGACGGGGGGCACTGAAGCTTTCTTT
NA	TRBV4-2	TRBJ2-5	TRBD2	CASSQGAGTSGQETQYF	TGTGCCAGCAGCCAAGGAGCGGGGACTAGCGGGCAAGAGACCCAGTACTTC
NA	TRBV6-5	TRBJ1-1	TRBD1	CASRSGDRGLSEAFF	TGTGCCAGCCGTTCAGGGGACAGGGGGCTCTCTGAAGCTTTCTTT
NA	TRBV27	TRBJ2-7	NA	CASSSRVGRGNYEQYF	TGTGCCAGCAGTAGCCGGGTCGGTAGAGGGAACTACGAGCAGTACTTC
NA	TRBV7-2	TRBJ1-1	NA	CASSQAFTGPNTEAFF	TGTGCCAGCAGCCAGGCCTTTACAGGGCCAAACACTGAAGCTTTCTTT
NA	TRBV5-1	TRBJ1-1	TRBD1	CASSMPGTGENTEAFF	TGCGCCAGCAGTATGCCCGGGACAGGGGAGAACACTGAAGCTTTCTTT
NA	TRBV6-1	TRBJ1-1	NA	CASTSPGGGEAFF	TGTGCCAGCACTTCTCCCGGGGGAGGGGAAGCTTTCTTT
once	TRBV28	TRBJ1-2	NA	CASSFFVGGYTF	TGTGCCAGCAGTTTCTTTGTCGGGGGCTACACCTTC
NA	TRBV6-6	TRBJ1-1	NA	CASARLNTEAFF	TGTGCCAGCGCCAGGTTGAACACTGAAGCTTTCTTT
NA	TRBV2	TRBJ1-2	NA	CASSDEGGARGYTF	TGTGCCAGCAGTGATGAAGGGGGGGCGCGTGGCTACACCTTC
NA	TRBV19	TRBJ1-2	TRBD1	CASSTGQGARGIYGYTF	TGTGCCAGTAGTACAGGACAGGGGGCGCGGGGGATCTATGGCTACACCTTC